A selection of T cell receptor beta chains follows, all from one sample in a study of beta chain features in type 1 diabetes. Profiling relied on immunoSEQ multiplex PCR, and the TCRdb table lists in-frame clones only, not all of them. The repertoire consists of about 350,000 clones, with about 20% occurring once and the leading ten covering approximately 0.046%. The sequenced sample was naive CD4+ T cells from blood. The receptors were sampled from a woman aged 18-29 years in good health. The conserved cysteine and the conserved F or W are not part of the CDR3 here. Each record gives: D gene, clone size, V gene, CDR3 protein. The D gene is left open where the match is weak. Size values are once, few and many counts, or a class for expanded clones, and some rows have none.

d_gene: .
abundance: few
v_gene: TRBV29-1
CDR3aa: SVAFRGNEQF

d_gene: .
abundance: .
v_gene: TRBV2
CDR3aa: ASSPIQETQY

d_gene: TRBD2
abundance: few
v_gene: TRBV5-1
CDR3aa: ASRLTSGSYNEQF

d_gene: .
abundance: .
v_gene: TRBV15
CDR3aa: ATSRDLQGPSGNTIY

d_gene: .
abundance: .
v_gene: TRBV30
CDR3aa: AWSPSYGAEAF

d_gene: TRBD2
abundance: few
v_gene: TRBV7-9
CDR3aa: ASSPGLADNEQF

d_gene: .
abundance: .
v_gene: TRBV5-4
CDR3aa: ASSLGGGINEQF

d_gene: TRBD1
abundance: .
v_gene: TRBV5-6
CDR3aa: ASSLGTGEGYEQY

d_gene: .
abundance: .
v_gene: TRBV29-1
CDR3aa: SAYRVGAQETQY

d_gene: TRBD2
abundance: few
v_gene: TRBV5-1
CDR3aa: ASSSGLAGDEQY

d_gene: .
abundance: .
v_gene: TRBV4-3
CDR3aa: ASSQGTVLSYEQY

d_gene: .
abundance: few
v_gene: TRBV30
CDR3aa: AWGGGDSYNEQF

d_gene: TRBD1
abundance: few
v_gene: TRBV2
CDR3aa: ASRDSSYEQY

d_gene: TRBD2
abundance: few
v_gene: TRBV13
CDR3aa: ASSFPGTSVSGFQETQY

d_gene: .
abundance: .
v_gene: TRBV19
CDR3aa: ASAPQGVGNQPQH

d_gene: TRBD2
abundance: .
v_gene: TRBV4-2
CDR3aa: ASSQDILSGSEQF

d_gene: .
abundance: .
v_gene: TRBV5-1
CDR3aa: ASSFQEVDTQY

d_gene: .
abundance: .
v_gene: TRBV12-5
CDR3aa: ATQLGDNEQF

d_gene: TRBD2
abundance: .
v_gene: TRBV30
CDR3aa: AWSRVRGLARDEQF